One sample yielded the 26 T cell receptor beta chains listed below, sequenced in a study of T cell changes during pregnancy in multiple sclerosis. Profiled with immunoSEQ multiplex PCR; TCRdb holds only in-frame clones, not every one. The repertoire holds approximately 28,000 clones, with 92% as singletons. The sample here was peripheral blood, taken in the first trimester of pregnancy. These receptors all stem from a female donor in good health, enrolled as a control in a pregnancy study.

This chain uses TRBV6-5 with TRBJ1-1, with D possibly TRBD1 on 5 matching bases. This CDR3 region has 14 residues. Germline loops: CDR1 MNHEY, CDR2 SVGAGI. Trimming cost V 0 bases and J 5 bases, with 10 bases left between them. CDR3 bases: TGTGCCAGCAGTTACTCAACCAGGGTTACTGAAGCTTTCTTT. Translation: CASSYSTRVTEAFF.

This chain joins TRBV5-1 and TRBJ2-7, with 10 nucleotides matching TRBD2. Germline CDR1 reads SGHRS; CDR2 reads YFSETQ. The trim removed 4 bases at V and 0 bases at J, leaving 10 bases unmatched. The CDR3 contains 17 residues. For the CDR3, the DNA is TGCGCCAGCAGCCTGCGGACTAGCGGTCCGAGCTCCTACGAGCAGTACTTC. Translating gives CASSLRTSGPSSYEQYF.

J is TRBJ2-7 and V is TRBV19; TRBD2 agrees at 7 bases. The ends lost 3 bases at V and 4 bases at J; junction bases unmatched: 3. This CDR3 spans 13 amino acids. Germline V lookup: CDR1 LNHDA, CDR2 SQIVND (reference sequence). CDR3 protein: CASSMSSGYEQYF. The CDR3 DNA sequence: TGTGCCAGTAGTATGAGTAGCGGGTACGAGCAGTACTTC.

V usage is TRBV18 and J usage is TRBJ2-3, with D perhaps TRBD2 (5 bases). V lost 3 bases and J 0 bases, leaving 10 bases between the germline ends. The CDR3 length is 15 residues. The germline V gene encodes CDR1 KGHSH and CDR2 LQKENI. CDR3 sequence: CASSPRAESTDTQYF. The CDR3 DNA follows: TGTGCCAGCTCACCGCGGGCCGAGAGCACAGATACGCAGTATTTT.

The V gene is TRBV27, the J gene TRBJ2-1, with 12 positions matching TRBD2. The CDR3 is 16 amino acids. CDR1 is MNHEY, CDR2 SMNVEV, per germline (reference sequence). V was clipped by 4 bases and J by 6 bases; unmatched bases: 7. Here the CDR3 reads CASSSFSSGGANEQFF. CDR3 sequence (DNA): TGTGCCAGCAGTTCCTTCTCTAGCGGGGGGGCCAATGAGCAGTTCTTC.

This sequence joins TRBV6-4 and TRBJ2-2; possible D gene TRBD1, 5 bases. Deletions cut 4 bases from V and 3 bases from J, with 6 bases between. Per the germline V gene, CDR1 is MRHNA and CDR2 is SNTAGT. The CDR3 is 13 amino acids. As DNA, the CDR3 is TGTGCCAGCAGTGCCAGGGACACCGGGGAGCTGTTTTTT. Protein: CASSARDTGELFF.

The chain recombines TRBV18 with TRBJ1-3; D call uncertain. Trimming shortened V by 2 bases and J by 0 bases, and 14 bases separated the two germline ends. The germline V gene has CDR1 KGHSH and CDR2 LQKENI. This CDR3 spans 17 amino acids. CDR3 in amino acids: CASSPFEEMSSGNTIYF. CDR3 sequence (DNA): TGTGCCAGCTCACCATTTGAGGAGATGAGCTCTGGAAACACCATATATTTT.

The rearrangement links TRBV11-3 to TRBJ1-6, with a possible D match to TRBD1 (6 bases). Germline V lookup: CDR1 SGHNT, CDR2 YENEEA. CDR3 length equals 15 residues. The ends were cut back, 3 bases at V and 9 bases at J, with 15 bases in the middle. CDR3 residues: CASSFQAGEVSPLHF. DNA of the CDR3: TGTGCCAGCAGCTTCCAGGCAGGGGAAGTTTCACCCCTCCACTTT.

The chain combines TRBV27 with TRBJ1-5, with D perhaps TRBD1 (6 bases). The length of the CDR3 is 13 residues. V gave up 5 bases and J gave up 5 bases, with 10 bases separating them. Germline CDR1 is MNHEY and CDR2 is SMNVEV (reference sequence). CDR3 in amino acids: CASSLRGDQPQHF. As DNA, the CDR3 is TGTGCCAGCAGTCTCAGGGGTGATCAGCCCCAGCATTTT.

V and J are TRBV19 and TRBJ2-1; 11 bases match TRBD2. CDR1 and CDR2 from the germline V gene are LNHDA and SQIVND (reference sequence). V was clipped by 2 bases and J by 2 bases; unmatched bases: 5. The CDR3 runs 17 residues. The CDR3 DNA follows: TGTGCCAGTAGTATAATGGCTAGCGGGGGGACCTACAATGAGCAGTTCTTC. Its protein is CASSIMASGGTYNEQFF.

This clone appeared a single time. The V call is TRBV9, the J call TRBJ2-1; possible D gene TRBD1, 6 bases. Germline assignment: CDR1 SGDLS and CDR2 YYNGEE. The CDR3 is 14 amino acids. Trimming stripped 0 bases from V and 7 bases from J, with 11 bases between. CDR3 amino acids: CASSVDPGENEQFF. The CDR3 DNA sequence: TGTGCCAGCAGCGTAGATCCAGGGGAGAATGAGCAGTTCTTC.

The chain links TRBV6-1 to TRBJ2-2; no definite D call. V was clipped by 1 base and J by 7 bases, with 16 bases between them. The CDR3 is 16 residues long. Germline loops: CDR1 MNHNS, CDR2 SASEGT. The CDR3 region has the DNA TGTGCCAGCAGTGAAGGTCGAGGTAGGCGCGGCGGGGAGCTGTTTTTT. Encoded protein: CASSEGRGRRGGELFF.

The rearrangement links TRBV30 to TRBJ1-3, with a tentative D call TRBD1 (5 bases). The CDR3 length is 14 residues. V was shortened by 3 bases and J by 0 bases, with 9 bases between the two germline ends. The germline CDR1 and CDR2 sequences are GTSNPN and SVGIG (reference sequence). The CDR3: CAWSRQSSGNTIYF. CDR3 nucleotide sequence: TGTGCCTGGAGCCGACAGAGCTCTGGAAACACCATATATTTT.

The rearrangement uses TRBV6-1 and TRBJ2-7; D might be TRBD1 (5 bases). Trimming took off 7 bases at V and 5 bases at J, with 9 bases between the two ends. The CDR3 runs 11 residues. Germline V gives CDR1 MNHNS, CDR2 SASEGT. The chain's CDR3 is CASTGIHEQYF. CDR3 sequence (DNA): TGTGCCAGCACAGGGATACACGAGCAGTACTTC.

The chain recombines TRBV5-1 with TRBJ2-1, with 10 bases fitting TRBD2. CDR3 size: 20 residues. Trimming at V came to 0 bases and at J to 4 bases, leaving 16 bases not matched to a gene. Looked up from germline, CDR1 is SGHRS and CDR2 is YFSETQ. The CDR3 sequence: CASSLAGGVSGGPVYNEQFF. As DNA, the CDR3 is TGCGCCAGCAGCTTGGCGGGCGGGGTTAGCGGGGGGCCCGTTTACAATGAGCAGTTCTTC.

The CDR3 loop reads CAILRGLVAETQYF. The DNA for the CDR3 is TGTGCCATCTTGCGGGGTCTAGTTGCAGAGACCCAGTACTTC. The V gene is TRBV10-3, the J gene TRBJ2-5; TRBD2 might be the D (6 bases). CDR3 size: 14 residues. V was trimmed by 8 bases and J by 4 bases, leaving 17 bases between them. Germline V CDR1 and CDR2: ENHRY, SYGVKD.

The chain carries TRBV30 and TRBJ1-2; D is ambiguous. There are 11 residues in the CDR3. Germline assignment: CDR1 GTSNPN and CDR2 SVGIG (reference sequence). V lost 8 bases, J lost 8 bases, and 15 bases lay in between. For the CDR3, the DNA is TGTGCCCGACACGCGACGGGGGGCTACACCTTC. It encodes CARHATGGYTF.

The chain couples TRBV15 to TRBJ2-3; 8 bases agree with TRBD1. The V gene's germline CDR1 is LNHNV and CDR2 YYDKDF (reference sequence). The CDR3 is 15 amino acids. V shed 4 bases, J shed 1 base, and the junction held 4 bases outside the gene matches. The CDR3 spells CATSTDRVGTDTQYF. In DNA, the CDR3 is TGTGCCACCAGCACGGACAGGGTAGGCACAGATACGCAGTATTTT.

This sequence joins TRBV5-4 and TRBJ1-2, with D unresolved. Germline V gives CDR1 SGHNT, CDR2 YYREEE (reference sequence). The CDR3 is 14 residues long. V lost 2 bases and J 5 bases, leaving 13 bases between the germline ends. CDR3 bases: TGTGCCAGCAGCTTTCGCGACATGGCGTATGGCTACACCTTC. Residues: CASSFRDMAYGYTF.

The V call is TRBV4-1, the J call TRBJ2-2; 7 nucleotides line up with TRBD2. The J segment lost 4 bases and the V segment lost 4 bases, leaving 6 bases of the junction unmatched. CDR3 length: 15 residues. The germline CDR1 and CDR2 sequences are MGHRA and YSYEKL. The CDR3 here is CASSRDGRFTGELFF. The CDR3 DNA is TGCGCCAGCAGCCGCGACGGGAGGTTCACCGGGGAGCTGTTTTTT.

The genes are TRBV7-6 and TRBJ1-1; tentatively, D is TRBD1 (6 bases). Trimming left V 5 bases short and J 0 bases short, with 19 bases between. This CDR3 spans 17 amino acids. Germline V lookup: CDR1 SGHVS, CDR2 FNYEAQ. The CDR3 sequence is CASSPTIVDRLNTEAFF. In DNA, the CDR3 is TGTGCCAGCAGCCCGACCATCGTGGACAGATTGAACACTGAAGCTTTCTTT.

The genes are TRBV6-1 and TRBJ1-1, with 9 bases matching TRBD1. Looked up from germline, CDR1 is MNHNS and CDR2 is SASEGT. The CDR3 runs 14 residues. After removal of 8 bases from V and 0 bases from J, the junction contained 4 bases not matched to a gene. The CDR3 DNA reads TGTGCCAGCGAGCGGACAGGGGTGAACACTGAAGCTTTCTTT. It translates to CASERTGVNTEAFF.

The J gene is TRBJ2-3, the V gene TRBV5-1, with D possibly matching TRBD1 (6 bases). CDR1 and CDR2 (germline): SGHRS, YFSETQ. This CDR3 is built from 16 residues. The ends were cut back, 2 bases at V and 3 bases at J, with 16 bases in the middle. The DNA of the CDR3 is TGCGCCAGCAGCTTCTTCTCGGCAGGGGAAACAGATACGCAGTATTTT. As protein: CASSFFSAGETDTQYF.

CDR3 protein: CASSLAGHFSGNTIYF. CDR3 DNA: TGCGCCAGCAGCCTCGCCGGACACTTCTCTGGAAACACCATATATTTT. The chain uses TRBV5-1 and TRBJ1-3; D possibly corresponds to TRBD1 (5 bases). The germline V gene encodes CDR1 SGHRS and CDR2 YFSETQ. The CDR3 length is 16 residues. V was trimmed by 4 bases and J by 0 bases, leaving 14 bases between them.

This clone has only one observation. This chain connects TRBV12-5 to TRBJ2-1; D is possibly TRBD1 (5 bases). In germline, CDR1 is LGHNT, CDR2 FRNRAP. V dropped 3 bases and J dropped 4 bases, with 7 bases sitting between them. The CDR3 contains 13 residues. The CDR3 sequence is CASGFSGYNEQFF. CDR3 DNA sequence: TGTGCTAGTGGTTTTTCAGGGTACAATGAGCAGTTCTTC.

This rearrangement joins TRBV5-1 to TRBJ1-1; D is ambiguous. CDR3 length: 16 amino acids. V dropped 4 bases and J dropped 1 base, with 17 bases sitting between them. Germline V gene lookup returns CDR1 SGHRS and CDR2 YFSETQ. CDR3 DNA: TGCGCCAGCAGCACCGTCGGGGTCGGAGGGAACACTGAAGCTTTCTTT. This encodes CASSTVGVGGNTEAFF.